This TCR beta chain originates from a study of T cells in Graves' hyperthyroidism and ophthalmopathy. Whole-study findings and limits: The model foresaw ophthalmopathy a median about 6.1 months prior to onset. Patients with ophthalmopathy were separated from those with stable hyperthyroidism by a 13 V-J model.

This clonotype occurred many times. What it binds is unknown. Authors of the study amplified TCR beta CDR3 regions from RNA transcripts. The HTBI primer set was used in a first-round RT-PCR of the TCR CDR3. TCRdb reanalysed the multiplex PCR reads using MiXCR and keeps one entry per CDR3 protein. The sample shows roughly 500,000 distinct CDR3 sequences, just over 45% of them seen only once. Trimming removed 5 bases from V and 6 bases from J, with 22 bases in between. CDR1 SGHVS and CDR2 FQNEAQ come from the germline V gene. The CDR3 has 16 amino acids. Patients were excluded because of uncontrolled infection, other autoimmune disease, pregnancy or lactation.

The source of this sequence is an adult woman with Graves' disease, either hyperthyroidism or ophthalmopathy (not recorded which). The V call is TRBV7-8, the J call TRBJ1-2; possibly TRBD1 for D (6 bases). The sequencing sample was made of peripheral blood or thyroid tissue (not recorded which). CDR3 region: CASSPKRAGAYHGYTF. The CDR3 DNA reads TGTGCCAGCAGCCCCAAGCGTGCGGGGGCGTACCATGGCTACACCTTC.